This TCR beta chain originates from a study of identical twins. With template switching, a universal primer site was added, and the cDNA carried unique molecular identifiers. In TCRdb, the 5' RACE reads were re-called with MiXCR into one record per CDR3 protein. This table holds fewer than 650,000 distinct CDR3 sequences, around 7.5% found once. This CDR3 region has 15 residues. The V and J ends lost 5 bases and 5 bases, in that order; junction bases with no gene match: 6. Looked up from germline, CDR1 is MNHNS and CDR2 is SASEGT. These records were also assigned to another study, of yellow fever vaccine responses in identical twins. As that report states: Twins' T cell vaccine responses reportedly looked partly convergent, partly personalized.

This TCR derives from a young woman in good health. The V call is TRBV6-1, the J call TRBJ2-1, with TRBD2 identical over 10 bases. The material sequenced was PBMCs. CDR3 residues: CASSPAAGGNNEQFF. In DNA, the CDR3 is TGTGCCAGCAGTCCTGCAGCGGGAGGGAACAATGAGCAGTTCTTC.